This paragraph covers one T cell receptor (beta chain) sequence. Its antigen is still unknown. No much larger clone is present one base from it, and per-base qualities are unavailable. The library came from the immunoSEQ multiplex PCR assay. For the multiplex PCR, a mixture combining 60 forward primers for TCR Vbeta segments and 13 reverse primers for TCR Jbeta segments was used. Amplification of the CDR3 region of rearranged TCR beta genes was performed with a multiplex PCR assay on genomic DNA. The Illumina HiSeq System was used to sequence the amplified TCR beta libraries as 87-base-pair reads. In the source study's methods: A later analysis counted about 76 million unique TCR beta chains across the approximately 700 repertoires, and some 12 million of these chains were shared by at least two donors. Raw reads were error-corrected and collapsed into unique sequences by a nearest-neighbor algorithm in which closely related sequences were merged to remove PCR and sequencing errors. Alignment of CDR3 sequences to IMGT reference sequences was used to assign V, D and J gene segments. For a sequence to be retained, at least a six-nucleotide match to both a V gene segment and a J gene segment was required. Rearrangements were called productive when the CDR3 lacked stop codons and stayed in frame with V and J; all others were non-productive. CDR3 was defined according to IMGT convention as the region running from the second conserved V-encoded cysteine to the conserved J-encoded phenylalanine. The earlier analysis of about 570 of the donors excluded any sequence lacking an unambiguous match to a single V gene segment. In an earlier analysis of roughly 500 of the donors, V segments were called functional above 56.7% productive rearrangements and were called segregating when the between-donor standard deviation exceeded 5%. A statistical classification framework was built to diagnose cytomegalovirus status from the catalog of TCR beta chain sequences. In a later analysis, V and J genes were assigned by comparing TCR nucleotide sequences against IMGT/GENE-DB human TR gene sequences. The TCRdist pipeline was used in a later analysis to assign CDR3 sequences and most-parsimonious VDJ recombination scenarios. In a later analysis, every TCR beta chain was defined by the combination of its CDR3 amino acid sequence and its V-gene family, and reads without a unique V-gene family were dropped. In a later analysis, 450 to 600 highly shared, low-generation-probability nucleotide sequences were removed to address suspected cross-contamination and a sequencing artifact. A later analysis calculated a clonal expansion index for each public chain from normalized within-repertoire ranks of inferred template counts. In a later analysis, generation probabilities were computed with a VDJ recombination model fitted to out-of-frame rearrangements, and the resulting probabilities were checked against IGoR. A later analysis scored TCR-TCR, TCR-HLA and TCR-CMV co-occurrence with hypergeometric tests, applying a repertoire-size bias correction to TCR pairs. A later analysis estimated false discovery rates by permuting HLA or CMV assignments 20 times. In a later analysis, co-occurring TCRs were grouped using DBSCAN, and TCRdist sequence similarity was added for clustering within HLA-allele-positive subsets. Co-occurrence clustering excluded repertoires with fewer than 30,000 or more than 120,000 public chains, plus five with anomalous nucleotide sharing. Imported from immuneACCESS, the table was reduced by TCRdb to in-frame sequences with V and J called. These copies leave out some clones; in studies compared against another copy, an unresolved V gene accounts for under half, and the cause of the remainder is not known. Clone size and V and J calls were adopted from that table, with D and trimming inferred from the DNA. The sample contains roughly 160,000 clones, over 60% of them found a single time. 2.8% of the sample is held by the ten biggest clonotypes.

These data belong to a study of cytomegalovirus exposure and HLA in healthy donors (dated by TCRdb to 2017 to 2019). In terms of the full investigation: An earlier analysis of 587 of the donors reported approximately 290 Gb of sequence data and some 120 million unique TCR beta sequences from approximately 180 million T cells. An early release covering roughly 640 HLA-typed donors comprised approximately 300 gigabases of sequencing data and around 80 million unique TCR sequences. Among the roughly 400 genotyped donors, around 81% belonged to the genetic ancestry cluster associated with self-reported Caucasian donors. The study was designed to test whether signatures of past pathogen exposure could be identified by cataloging public T cell receptors. The T cell repertoires of 670 or so subjects were profiled by immunosequencing and related to cytomegalovirus serostatus. Along with the roughly 710-subject first cohort, a separate validation cohort of some 130 different subjects was used. The study combined high-throughput TCR immunosequencing, statistical association of individual TCRs with disease status, and machine learning to predict cytomegalovirus infection status. To study patterns of TCR occurrence, a later analysis re-analyzed previously published TCR beta repertoires from 500 to 850 donors and added high-resolution HLA genotyping. Rather than drawing on any new phenotypic data, the later analysis identified candidate immune exposures from TCR beta sequences and the way those sequences occurred across donors. An earlier analysis of around 540 of the donors applied high-throughput TCR beta sequencing to assess whether each TCR beta V gene segment acted as functional or pseudogenic. Donor age, sex, ethnicity and CMV serostatus were collected together with the repertoire data. A later genetic analysis took genome-wide SNP genotypes for 398 of the 666 donors and used that subset as a discovery cohort. Every discovery cohort repertoire had been produced on one sequencing platform. HLA typing included class I and class II loci at four-digit resolution. Typing coverage varied by locus: roughly 620-640 donors for A, B, C, DRB1 and DQB1; approximately 560 for DQA1; over 600 for DPA1; 450 to 480 for DPB1. Because of strong linkage in the cohort, four to six DR-DQ haplotypes were treated as single units for association and clustering. On average, over 200,000 unique TCR beta nucleotide sequences were sequenced per donor among several hundred genotyped donors of the cohort, with 15% to 20% of those sequences being non-productive.

The cysteine opens and the phenylalanine closes a CDR3 of 14 amino acids. Solely the CDR3 DNA is kept, with 42 bases framed from the first base. Ends trimmed: V by 4 bases, J by 2 bases; bases unmatched to a gene: 2. For CDR1 and CDR2, the germline V gene lists MNHNS and SASEGT. The study at large found these results: In a later analysis, some 18,000 TCR beta sequences were associated with specific HLA alleles at a false discovery rate of 0.05. Assigning TCR associations to individual alleles was difficult when HLA alleles, especially DR and DQ, strongly co-occurred. Because counts were too low, roughly 16 rarely observed V segments, including chromosome 9 orphons, were left out of the earlier analysis of 500 to 750 of the donors. According to a later analysis, TCR association rates differed among HLA loci, with DRB1 alleles showing the most associated TCRs and HLA-C alleles showing the fewest. Most TCR sequences were observed very rarely across donors, whereas some public TCRs were present in many individuals. The cohort was sequenced for TCR beta chains only, and without alpha or paired-chain data the features that could be detected were limited. An earlier analysis of approximately 500 of the donors showed that most TCR beta V segments appeared in productive rearrangements either about 87% or about 30% of the time, which broadly matched IMGT annotations. Sequencing depth was assumed to be roughly uniform across donors in the presence/absence analyses, though that assumption may not hold. A total of 150 to 200 TCR beta chains were listed by the study as associated with cytomegalovirus. A cluster of highly shared sequence variants was judged likely to be a technical artifact of the sequencing pipeline. The authors suggested that the approach could potentially be generalized to other disease states and immunological phenotypes. In a later analysis, HLA-associated TCR beta chains were found to be more clonally expanded and to have lower generation probabilities than equally common non-associated chains. Because HLA typing was missing for some donors at each locus, association tests included only the typed subset. V-gene and J-gene trimming of TCR beta chains was associated with a missense DCLRE1C variant in a later genetic analysis, and the association was replicated in an independent cohort. Correlated functional status among segregating V segments might reflect linkage disequilibrium, but an unknown experimental factor could not be ruled out. The only immune exposure information available for the cohort was CMV serostatus. In a later genetic analysis, fewer N-insertions in productive TCRs were reported among donors in an Asian-associated ancestry cluster than the roughly 640-donor mean. In both the original and validation cohorts, the classifier was reported to diagnose cytomegalovirus status with high specificity and sensitivity. A few of the identified cytomegalovirus-associated TCR beta chains were confirmed in vitro to be specific for cytomegalovirus antigens. A further reported finding was that TCR beta sequences accurately predicted the HLA-A and HLA-B alleles for most subjects in the first cohort. Some IMGT-functional V segments, including TRBV6-2 and TRBV6-3, could not be told apart with the 87-base-pair reads, so those segments were excluded. According to a later analysis, most CMV-associated TCR beta chains appeared to be HLA-restricted, and the HLA associations seemed to be driven largely by CMV exposure. Several of the top co-occurrence clusters appeared to be linked to parvovirus B19, influenza, CMV and Epstein-Barr virus, according to a later analysis.

The cohort was made up of 666 healthy bone marrow donors. At the time of sampling, all cohort members were nominally healthy, though unrecorded immune exposures were likely present. The donor was CMV seronegative and was included in the group of a few hundred seronegative cohort members. Each donor provided a peripheral blood sample, and peripheral blood mononuclear cells were used for TCR beta sequencing. The Qiagen DNeasy Blood Extraction Kit was used to extract genomic DNA from the blood cell samples. In this chain, TRBV6-1 is recombined with TRBJ1-5, and 7 junction bases match TRBD1. Sample: PBMCs. The source is a young woman in good health and CMV-seronegative. The CDR3: CASSVGTGNQPQHF. The nucleotide sequence reads as follows: TGTGCCAGCAGTGTGGGGACAGGCAATCAGCCCCAGCATTTT.